This TCR beta chain was sequenced during a study of blood T cell repertoires in COVID-19. Donors in Cohort 3 who had recovered were those with two negative PCRs, healthcare professional clearance, or resolution of their symptoms. TCRdb's table, derived via immunoSEQ multiplex PCR, lists solely in-frame clones and lacks some. This sample has 170,000 or so clones, with more than 75% found just once. Per germline, CDR1 SQVTM and CDR2 ANQGSEA. Trimming removed 0 bases from V and 0 bases from J, with 15 bases in between. The CDR3 covers 17 residues. This chain joins TRBV29-1 and TRBJ2-1; unclear D gene. Sequencing was carried out using PBMCs or T cells enriched from blood (not recorded which). This TCR came from a woman aged 50 to 65 who had recovered from COVID-19. As DNA, the CDR3 is TGCAGCGTTGAAGATCCTAATCTTTTGAGCTCCTACAATGAGCAGTTCTTC. Translation: CSVEDPNLLSSYNEQFF.